This T cell receptor (beta chain) comes out of a study of identical twins. Findings and caveats of the study: Fewer insertions characterized abundant cord blood beta clonotypes, whereas memory repertoires showed none. Beta out-of-frame twin sharing showed a weaker excess.

This clonotype was detected ten times or more. Its antigen is unknown. Through template switching, a universal primer site was introduced, and the cDNA contained unique molecular identifiers. TCRdb called the 5' RACE reads again in MiXCR, with one record for every CDR3 protein. The sample lists some 240,000 distinct CDR3 sequences, about 8% seen once, with less than 4% in the top ten. The CDR3 has 13 residues. V was trimmed by 6 bases and J by 5 bases, leaving 14 bases between them. Germline-derived CDR1 and CDR2 are MNHNS and SASEGT. The same specimen was also included in a second study, on yellow fever vaccine responses in identical twins. That work adds: Twins' vaccine T cell responses were reported to seem partly convergent and partly personalized.

The receptor was isolated from a young woman in good health. The sample comprised CD8+ T cells sorted from blood. This rearrangement joins TRBV6-1 to TRBJ2-7; no clear D gene. Here the CDR3 DNA reads TGTGCCAGCAGACCCCTCAACAGCGACGAGCAGTACTTC. Residues: CASRPLNSDEQYF.